Detailed here is one TCR beta chain. The sample is drawn from a study of blood T cell repertoires in COVID-19. About the study: PBMCs, B-cell-depleted T cells, or T cells provided the cDNA or gDNA that made up the material.

In the study's own analysis: It was from reference gene primer amplification that nucleated cell counts were estimated. Sequenced by immunoSEQ multiplex PCR; TCRdb stores in-frame clones only, minus some. V, J and clone size were drawn from that table, and D and trimming were deduced from the DNA. The sample records 200,000 to 300,000 clones, approximately 84% being singletons. The CDR3 has 15 residues. V dropped 1 base and J dropped 0 bases, with 7 bases sitting between them. Per the germline V gene, CDR1 is SEHNR and CDR2 is FQNEAQ (reference sequence). This sequence was found in a man aged 50 to 60 with acute or convalescent COVID-19. The V call is TRBV7-9, the J call TRBJ1-3, with D hard to call. The specimen was peripheral blood. CDR3 sequence reads: CASSLGGGSGNTIYF. CDR3 nucleotide sequence: TGTGCCAGCAGCTTAGGCGGTGGCTCTGGAAACACCATATATTTT. The full variable domain, in which reference TRBV7-9 and TRBJ1-3 provide the parts outside the CDR3, is DTGVSQNPRHKITKRGQNVTFRCDPISEHNRLYWYRQTLGQGPEFLTYFQNEAQLEKSRLLSDRFSAERPKGSFSTLEIQRTEQGDSAMYLCASSLGGGSGNTIYFGEGSWLTVV.